This entry lists 16 T cell receptor beta chains sequenced from one sample in a study of tumor and adjacent non-tumor tissue in lung cancer. A modified ARM-PCR protocol with three rounds of nested PCR amplified TCRbeta. A single record per CDR3 protein comes from TCRdb applying MiXCR to the multiplex PCR reads. Seen here are almost 75,000 distinct CDR3 sequences, around 70% observed once, and the top ten hold 25% to 35%. No cell sorting was done before RNA was extracted from the tissue. This non-tumor lung sample came from over 3 cm beyond the tumor edge. Material for sequencing was distant non-tumor lung tissue. All receptors come from a woman aged 45-65 years with non-small cell lung cancer.

Concerning this clonotype: A much larger clone differs by one base, so this may be a read error. The chain has TRBV4-2 and TRBJ1-3; D unclear. Germline loops: CDR1 LGHNA, CDR2 YNFKEQ. This CDR3 is built from 15 residues. V gave up 0 bases and J gave up 3 bases, with 9 bases separating them. The CDR3 here is CASSQELDYGNTIYF. CDR3 nucleotide sequence: TGTGCCAGCAGCCAAGAATTAGACTATGGAAACACCATATATTTT.

Comment on this clonotype: One base away lies a much larger clone, so this may be a sequencing read error. V and J are TRBV6-2 or TRBV6-3 and TRBJ1-5; D not certain. This CDR3 region has 15 residues. Per the germline V gene, CDR1 is MNHEY and CDR2 is SVGEGT. The chain's CDR3 is CACSYFSRDNQPQHF. The DNA for the CDR3 is TGTGCCTGCAGTTACTTTAGCAGAGACAATCAGCCCCAGCATTTT.

This clonotype was detected many times. The chain uses TRBV10-2 and TRBJ1-4; possibly TRBD1 for D (6 bases). Germline loops: CDR1 WSHSY, CDR2 SAAADI. V was pared by 3 bases and J by 0 bases, with 8 bases between. This CDR3 is 15 amino acids long. In DNA form, the CDR3 reads TGCGCCAGCAGTGAACAGGGCCCAACTAATGAAAAACTGTTTTTT. Translating gives CASSEQGPTNEKLFF.

The V call is TRBV6-2 or TRBV6-3, the J call TRBJ1-5; D is ambiguous. Germline V CDR1 and CDR2: MNHEY, SVGEGT. V dropped 4 bases and J dropped 4 bases, with 29 bases sitting between them. The CDR3 covers 20 residues. CDR3 sequence (DNA): TGTGCCAGCAGTTTCGACTCTGTGGTATATGTCAGCGGTTTTAATCAGCCCCAGCATTTT. Protein product: CASSFDSVVYVSGFNQPQHF.

J is TRBJ2-2 and V is TRBV12-3 or TRBV12-4, with TRBD2 matching 7 bases. The CDR3 contains 13 residues. With 7 bases clipped from V and 8 bases from J, the junction kept 7 bases outside the gene matches. CDR3 residues: CASKREAFGELFF. The DNA of the CDR3 is TGTGCCAGCAAACGGGAGGCCTTTGGGGAGCTGTTTTTT.

This clonotype appeared a single time. This sequence may be a read error, since a much larger clone differs from it by one base. Because it lacks the conserved phenylalanine or tryptophan at the end, this CDR3 is likely a read error. The chain employs TRBV5-6 and TRBJ1-2, with D hard to call. The CDR3 has 13 amino acids. Per germline, CDR1 SGHDT and CDR2 YYEEEE. Deletions cut 0 bases from V and 8 bases from J, with 11 bases between. In nucleotides, the CDR3 is TGTGCCAGCAGCTTGGTTGGCAGCGGGGGCTACACCATC. This codes for CASSLVGSGGYTI.

This chain uses TRBV11-3 with TRBJ2-2; D may be TRBD2 (5 bases). This CDR3 comprises 14 residues. Between the trimmed V and J ends, which lost 5 bases and 9 bases, there was a span of 16 bases. The germline V gene has CDR1 SGHNT and CDR2 YENEEA. CDR3 nucleotide sequence: TGTGCCAGCAGCCTCACTAGATTCGCCAGGGAGCTGTTTTTT. It codes for CASSLTRFARELFF.

This clonotype was counted ten times or more. The rearrangement uses TRBV4-3 and TRBJ2-1; the match to TRBD2 covers 8 bases. The V and J ends lost 0 bases and 11 bases, in that order; junction bases with no gene match: 12. Looked up from germline, CDR1 is LGHNA and CDR2 is YSLEER. There are 16 residues in the CDR3. DNA for the CDR3: TGCGCCAGCAGCCAAGATCGGCGACTAGCGCCACATCAGCAGTTCTTC. It encodes CASSQDRRLAPHQQFF.

This clonotype showed up many times. The rearrangement joins TRBV4-2 to TRBJ1-4; no clear D gene. Trimming shortened V by 3 bases and J by 4 bases, and 12 bases separated the two germline ends. The germline V gene encodes CDR1 LGHNA and CDR2 YNFKEQ. This CDR3 has 15 amino acids. This CDR3 reads CASSHGRSLNEKLFF. In nucleotides, the CDR3 is TGTGCCAGCAGCCACGGACGGAGCCTTAATGAAAAACTGTTTTTT.

This chain links TRBV28 with TRBJ2-1; 7 positions match TRBD2. This CDR3 spans 15 amino acids. CDR1 is MDHEN, CDR2 SYDVKM, per germline. The V segment lost 2 bases and the J segment 4 bases; nucleotides outside the gene matches: 5. CDR3 DNA: TGTGCCAGCAGTTTAGCGGGGGAGGGGTACAATGAGCAGTTCTTC. Protein: CASSLAGEGYNEQFF.

Comment on this clonotype: The junction and the germline gene differ at one end; a read error may be behind it. V and J are TRBV28 and TRBJ1-1; 7 nucleotides align to TRBD1. The CDR3 is made up of 15 amino acids. CDR1 and CDR2 (germline): MDHEN, SYDVKM. CDR3 coding DNA: TGTACCAGCAGTTTAATCCCGGACAGGCGCATCAGGGCTTTCTTT. It is translated as CTSSLIPDRRIRAFF.

This clonotype was found once. Being one base from a much bigger clone, this may be a read error. The chain recombines TRBV10-3 with TRBJ1-2, with 10 bases that match TRBD1. CDR1 is ENHRY, CDR2 SYGVKD, per germline. The CDR3 loop spans 14 amino acids. After removal of 5 bases from V and 9 bases from J, the junction contained 9 bases not matched to a gene. CDR3 loop: CAISSGTGEGRYTF. CDR3 coding DNA: TGTGCCATCAGTTCCGGGACAGGGGAGGGTCGCTACACCTTC.

This clonotype has more than one count but fewer than ten. A read error is possible here, since a much larger clone lies one base away. The gene calls are TRBV20-1 and TRBJ2-7; 7 bases align to TRBD2. Germline V lookup: CDR1 DFQATT, CDR2 SNEGSKA (reference sequence). The J segment lost 4 bases and the V segment lost 3 bases, leaving 15 bases of the junction unmatched. This CDR3 is 16 amino acids long. Here the CDR3 reads CSARDGSGGGSYEQYF. The CDR3 region has the DNA TGCAGTGCTAGGGATGGGAGTGGCGGGGGATCGTACGAGCAGTACTTC.

The chain links TRBV29-1 to TRBJ1-1; a possible D gene is TRBD1 (5 bases). Trimming removed 4 bases at V and 3 bases at J, with 12 bases between. Germline CDR1 is SQVTM and CDR2 is ANQGSEA. This CDR3 is built from 13 residues. CDR3 bases: TGCAGCGTTGCTACTGGGGGTGACACTGAAGCTTTCTTT. Protein: CSVATGGDTEAFF.

This clonotype was detected ten times or more. The J gene is TRBJ1-2, the V gene TRBV6-6, with D possibly matching TRBD1 (6 bases). CDR1 and CDR2 from the germline V gene are MNHNY and SVGAGI (reference sequence). The CDR3 totals 14 residues. With 2 bases removed from V and 3 bases from J, the gap between germline ends came to 10 bases. The CDR3 protein is CASSYARGDYGYTF. The CDR3 nucleotides are TGTGCCAGCAGTTACGCTAGGGGGGACTATGGCTACACCTTC.

Concerning this clonotype: Possible read error: a much larger clone is one base away. The rearrangement uses TRBV20-1 and TRBJ1-4; D not resolved. Germline CDR1 DFQATT, CDR2 SNEGSKA (reference sequence). The CDR3 sequence is 16 residues long. V was trimmed by 2 bases and J by 3 bases, leaving 16 bases between them. The CDR3 DNA reads TGCAGTGCTAGAAAATCCGGAGGAAGGGCTAATGAAAAACTGTTTTTT. Protein sequence: CSARKSGGRANEKLFF.